Presented here are 13 T cell receptor beta chains from one specimen sequenced in a study of blood T cell repertoires in COVID-19. TCRdb's table, derived via immunoSEQ multiplex PCR, lists solely in-frame clones and lacks some. The sample consists of approximately 64,000 clones, about 88% of them appearing once. Sequencing input: peripheral blood. Receptors originate from a man aged 70-80 years with acute or convalescent COVID-19.

The chain joins TRBV6-5 to TRBJ2-7; 7 nucleotides line up with TRBD2. This CDR3 is built from 12 residues. Trimming cost V 6 bases and J 4 bases; bases outside gene matches: 3. Germline assignment: CDR1 MNHEY and CDR2 SVGAGI. CDR3 residues: CASRHGGYEQYF. The CDR3 DNA sequence: TGTGCCAGCAGGCACGGGGGGTACGAGCAGTACTTC.

The chain couples TRBV5-4 to TRBJ2-7, with 11 bases that match TRBD2. The CDR3 sequence is 15 residues long. Trimming cost V 5 bases and J 2 bases; bases outside gene matches: 6. The germline CDR1 and CDR2 sequences are SGHNT and YYREEE (reference sequence). The CDR3 reads CASRFGTSGTYEQYF. In DNA, the CDR3 is TGTGCCAGCAGATTTGGGACTAGCGGAACCTACGAGCAGTACTTC.

This sequence joins TRBV24-1 and TRBJ2-1; TRBD2 aligns across 13 bases. The CDR3 is 15 amino acids. J gave up 12 bases and V 4 bases, and 8 bases lay outside the gene matches. From germline, CDR1 is KGHDR and CDR2 SFDVKD. As DNA, the CDR3 is TGTGCCACCAGTGACCATGGACTAGCGGGGGCTGGGCAGTTCTTC. Translating gives CATSDHGLAGAGQFF.

J is TRBJ1-3 and V is TRBV28; D remains ambiguous. This CDR3 has 15 amino acids. Germline V CDR1 and CDR2: MDHEN, SYDVKM. V dropped 5 bases and J dropped 0 bases, with 11 bases sitting between them. CDR3 sequence reads: CASSPGRSSGNTIYF. CDR3 sequence (DNA): TGTGCCAGCAGTCCGGGGAGGAGCTCTGGAAACACCATATATTTT. Together with reference TRBV28 and TRBJ1-3, the CDR3 gives the full variable domain: DVKVTQSSRYLVKRTGEKVFLECVQDMDHENMFWYRQDPGLGLRLIYFSYDVKMKEKGDIPEGYSVSREKKERFSLILESASTNQTSMYLCASSPGRSSGNTIYFGEGSWLTVV.

The chain joins TRBV7-3 to TRBJ1-1, with 7 positions matching TRBD1. V trimming: 5 bases; J trimming: 0 bases; junction bases outside the gene matches: 6. Looked up from germline, CDR1 is SGHTA and CDR2 is FQGTGA. The CDR3 runs 15 residues. The CDR3, as DNA: TGTGCCAGCAGCCTCTCGACAGGGATGAACACTGAAGCTTTCTTT. This sequence encodes CASSLSTGMNTEAFF.

The chain is built from TRBV6-5 and TRBJ1-4; unclear D gene. V shed 5 bases and J shed 0 bases, with 10 bases lying between them. The CDR3 length is 15 residues. Germline V gives CDR1 MNHEY, CDR2 SVGAGI. DNA for the CDR3: TGTGCCAGCAGTACCATACAGACAACTAATGAAAAACTGTTTTTT. Translating gives CASSTIQTTNEKLFF.

The genes are TRBV6-5 and TRBJ1-2, with 8 bases that match TRBD1. J was trimmed by 0 bases and V by 4 bases; bases with no gene match: 7. The CDR3 spans 16 residues. CDR1 is MNHEY and CDR2 is SVGAGI in the germline V gene. The CDR3 sequence: CASSSPRTGTNYGYTF. As DNA, the CDR3 is TGTGCCAGCAGTTCTCCTAGGACAGGGACTAACTATGGCTACACCTTC.

In DNA form, the CDR3 reads TGTGCCACCACAACAGGGACTGGAAACACCATATATTTT. This codes for CATTTGTGNTIYF. This chain uses TRBV15 with TRBJ1-3; the D gene is possibly TRBD1 (6 bases). V lost 7 bases, J lost 2 bases, and 9 bases lay in between. In germline, CDR1 is LNHNV, CDR2 YYDKDF (reference sequence). The CDR3 is made up of 13 amino acids.

The chain has TRBV19 and TRBJ1-2, with 7 positions matching TRBD1. V lost 7 bases to trimming and J lost 2 bases; unmatched junction nucleotides: 7. CDR1 and CDR2 from the germline V gene are LNHDA and SQIVND (reference sequence). This CDR3 is built from 14 residues. The CDR3 coding sequence is TGTGCCAGTAAATTGGACAGGCCCAACTATGGCTACACCTTC. Translated, it gives CASKLDRPNYGYTF.

The chain carries TRBV18 and TRBJ1-2; 8 bases line up with TRBD1. The CDR3 consists of 15 residues. V shed 2 bases and J 7 bases; nucleotides not matched to a gene: 9. CDR1 and CDR2 (germline): KGHSH, LQKENI. The CDR3 DNA sequence: TGTGCCAGCTCACCAGCCCAGACAGGGGTAGGTGGCTACACCTTC. Amino acid sequence: CASSPAQTGVGGYTF. The whole variable domain, filled in from reference TRBV18 and TRBJ1-2, reads NAGVMQNPRHLVRRRGQEARLRCSPMKGHSHVYWYRQLPEEGLKFMVYLQKENIIDESGMPKERFSAEFPKEGPSILRIQQVVRGDSAAYFCASSPAQTGVGGYTFGSGTRLTVV.

This chain uses TRBV5-1 with TRBJ2-5; D is perhaps TRBD2 (5 bases). Germline V CDR1 and CDR2: SGHRS, YFSETQ. V lost 0 bases and J 5 bases, leaving 17 bases between the germline ends. There are 16 residues in the CDR3. The CDR3 DNA sequence: TGCGCCAGCAGCTTGGCCAGTGGGCGGGTTGGGGAGACCCAGTACTTC. Its protein product is CASSLASGRVGETQYF.

This chain joins TRBV3-1 (or the pseudogene TRBV3-2) and TRBJ1-6, with 7 bases fitting TRBD1. The CDR3 is 15 amino acids. Germline V gives CDR1 LGHDT, CDR2 YNNKEL (reference sequence). J lost 7 bases, V lost 8 bases, and 11 bases had no gene match. The CDR3 loop is CASRWGQRLNSPLHF. CDR3 DNA sequence: TGTGCCAGCCGGTGGGGACAGCGCTTAAATTCACCCCTCCACTTT.

This rearrangement joins TRBV6-5 to TRBJ2-2; TRBD2 is a possible D gene (6 bases). Trimming removed 10 bases from V and 4 bases from J, with 13 bases in between. Per germline, CDR1 MNHEY and CDR2 SVGAGI. The length of the CDR3 is 13 residues. For the CDR3, the DNA is TGTGCCACCTACACTAGCCCCACCGGGGAGCTGTTTTTT. Translating gives CATYTSPTGELFF.